This TCR beta chain is from a study of shared clonotypes between healthy human individuals. Study results and caveats: What limited the represented genetic and exposure-history diversity was the small number of donors. Clonotypes that were shared across a handful of donors made up 4.5% to 5% of naive CD4 clonotypes.

Points on this clone: Its antigen is undetermined.

The protocol was immunoSEQ multiplex PCR, while the TCRdb copy is restricted to in-frame clones and leaves out a portion. The sample yields 2 million to 3 million clones, approximately 93% seen once. The CDR3 is made up of 18 amino acids. V dropped 5 bases and J dropped 5; count of bases not matched to a gene: 18. Germline V gene data show CDR1 as MNHEY and CDR2 as SMNVEV (reference sequence). The donors were adults (healthy and HIV-negative) with no recent acute infections or vaccinations. The sample was naive CD4+ T cells from PBMCs. Subset: CD45RA+ positively selected. This clonotype originated in a man between 18 and 29 years old in good health. Some clones in this sample may be carry-over from other donors' samples. The chain is built from TRBV27 and TRBJ1-1; 9 bases fit TRBD1. The CDR3: CASSQRLTGGRVRTEAFF. The CDR3 nucleotides read TGTGCCAGCAGTCAACGGTTAACAGGGGGCAGGGTTCGGACTGAAGCTTTCTTT.